This T cell receptor beta chain appears in the sequencing data of a study of T-cell memory formation after mild COVID-19. Note on this clonotype: As yet, its antigen is unknown.

General observations from the study: Pre-infection memory held some responding clones, suggesting pre-existing cross-reactive T cells responded.

TCRdb analysed the 5' RACE reads with MiXCR anew, one entry per CDR3 protein. The repertoire holds 400,000 or so distinct CDR3 sequences, with around 20% as singletons. The ends lost 3 bases at V and 6 bases at J; junction bases unmatched: 10. Per germline, CDR1 MNHEY and CDR2 SMNVEV (reference sequence). CDR3 length equals 15 residues. The sequenced sample was PBMCs or a T cell subset sorted from them (not recorded which). V gene TRBV27 combines with J gene TRBJ2-5; TRBD2 agrees at 7 bases. This sequence was found in an adult woman who had mild COVID-19 (a few samples of this study predate the infection). Cell type and time point are not known. CDR3 DNA: TGTGCCAGCAGTTTTCAGTCCGGGGGGAAGAAGACCCAGTACTTC. It yields the protein CASSFQSGGKKTQYF.